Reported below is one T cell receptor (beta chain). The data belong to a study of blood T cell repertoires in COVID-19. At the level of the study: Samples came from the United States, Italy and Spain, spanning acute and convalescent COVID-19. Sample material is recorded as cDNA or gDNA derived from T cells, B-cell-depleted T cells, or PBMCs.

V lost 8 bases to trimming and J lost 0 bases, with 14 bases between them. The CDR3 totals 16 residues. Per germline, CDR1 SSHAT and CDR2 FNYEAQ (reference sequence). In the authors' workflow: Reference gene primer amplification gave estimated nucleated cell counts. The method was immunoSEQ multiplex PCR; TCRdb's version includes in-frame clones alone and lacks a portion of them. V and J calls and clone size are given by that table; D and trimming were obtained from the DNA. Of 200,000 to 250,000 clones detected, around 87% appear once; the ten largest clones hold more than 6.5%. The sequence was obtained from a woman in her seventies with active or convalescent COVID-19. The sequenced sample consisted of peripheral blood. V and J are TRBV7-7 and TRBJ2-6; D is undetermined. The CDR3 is CASRPTQVSGANVLTF. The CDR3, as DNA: TGTGCCAGCCGTCCGACCCAGGTCTCTGGGGCCAACGTCCTGACTTTC.